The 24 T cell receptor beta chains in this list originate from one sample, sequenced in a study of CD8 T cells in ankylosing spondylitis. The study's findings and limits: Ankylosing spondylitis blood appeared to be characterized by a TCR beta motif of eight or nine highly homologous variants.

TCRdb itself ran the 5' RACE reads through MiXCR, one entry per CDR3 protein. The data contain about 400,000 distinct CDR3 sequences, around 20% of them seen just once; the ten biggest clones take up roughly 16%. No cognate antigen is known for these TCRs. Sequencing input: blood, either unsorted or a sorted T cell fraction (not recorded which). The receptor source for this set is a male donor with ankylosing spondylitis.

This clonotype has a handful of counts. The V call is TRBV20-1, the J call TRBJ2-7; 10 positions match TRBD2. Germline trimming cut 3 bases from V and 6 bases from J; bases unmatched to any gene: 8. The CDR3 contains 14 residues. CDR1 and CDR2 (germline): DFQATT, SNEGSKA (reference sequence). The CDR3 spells CSARRASGSREQYF. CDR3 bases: TGCAGTGCTAGGCGGGCTAGCGGGAGTCGCGAGCAGTACTTC.

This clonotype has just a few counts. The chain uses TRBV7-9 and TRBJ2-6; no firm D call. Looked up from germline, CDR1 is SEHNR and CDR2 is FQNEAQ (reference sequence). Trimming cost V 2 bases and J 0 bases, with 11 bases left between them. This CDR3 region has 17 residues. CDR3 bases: TGTGCCAGCAGCTTAAACAGTTTTTCCTCTGGGGCCAACGTCCTGACTTTC. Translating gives CASSLNSFSSGANVLTF.

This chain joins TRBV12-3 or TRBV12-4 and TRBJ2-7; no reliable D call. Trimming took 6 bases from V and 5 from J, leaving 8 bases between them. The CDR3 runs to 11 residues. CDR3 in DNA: TGTGCCAGCAGCCCTTCGCACGAGCAGTACTTC. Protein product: CASSPSHEQYF.

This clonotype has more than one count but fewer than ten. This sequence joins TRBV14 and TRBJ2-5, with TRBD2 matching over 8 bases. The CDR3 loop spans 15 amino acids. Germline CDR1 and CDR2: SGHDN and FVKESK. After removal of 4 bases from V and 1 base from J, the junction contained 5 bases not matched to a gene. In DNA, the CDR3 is TGTGCCAGCAGCCCCACTAGCGGCCTCCAAGAGACCCAGTACTTC. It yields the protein CASSPTSGLQETQYF.

Here the CDR3 DNA reads TGTGCCAGCAGTTACAAGCCGACACCCACTGAAGCTTTCTTT. It is translated as CASSYKPTPTEAFF. The chain uses TRBV6-5 and TRBJ1-1; D is ambiguous. V was shortened by 2 bases and J by 4 bases, with 11 bases between the two germline ends. The CDR3 has 14 residues. Germline V gives CDR1 MNHEY, CDR2 SVGAGI.

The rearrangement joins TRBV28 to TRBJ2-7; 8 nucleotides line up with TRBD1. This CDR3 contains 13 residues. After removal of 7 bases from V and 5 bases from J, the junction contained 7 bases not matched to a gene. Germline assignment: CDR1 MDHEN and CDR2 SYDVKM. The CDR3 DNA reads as TGTGCCAGCACCCGGACAGGGCGTCACGAGCAGTACTTC. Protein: CASTRTGRHEQYF.

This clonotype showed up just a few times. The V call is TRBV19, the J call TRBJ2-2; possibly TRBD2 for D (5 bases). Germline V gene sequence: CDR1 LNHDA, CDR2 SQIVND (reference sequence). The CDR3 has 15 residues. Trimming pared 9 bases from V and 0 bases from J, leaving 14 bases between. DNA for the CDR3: TGTGCCAGCAATACGGGGAGCGCGAACACCGGGGAGCTGTTTTTT. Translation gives CASNTGSANTGELFF.

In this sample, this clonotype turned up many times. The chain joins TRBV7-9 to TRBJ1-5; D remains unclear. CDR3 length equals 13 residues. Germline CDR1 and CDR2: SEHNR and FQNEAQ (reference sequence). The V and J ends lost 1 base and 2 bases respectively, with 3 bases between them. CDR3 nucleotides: TGTGCCAGCAGCTTAGACGGCAATCAGCCCCAGCATTTT. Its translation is CASSLDGNQPQHF.

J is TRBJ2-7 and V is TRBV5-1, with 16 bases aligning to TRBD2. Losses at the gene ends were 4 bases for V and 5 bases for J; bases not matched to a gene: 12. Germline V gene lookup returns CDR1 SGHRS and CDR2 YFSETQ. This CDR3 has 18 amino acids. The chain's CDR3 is CASSLPGLAGGPRDEQYF. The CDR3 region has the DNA TGCGCCAGCAGCCTACCGGGACTAGCGGGAGGGCCGCGCGACGAGCAGTACTTC.

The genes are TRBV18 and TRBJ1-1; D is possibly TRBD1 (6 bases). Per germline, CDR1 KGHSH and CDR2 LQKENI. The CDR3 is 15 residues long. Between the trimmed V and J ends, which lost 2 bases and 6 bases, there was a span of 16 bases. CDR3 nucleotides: TGTGCCAGCTCACCAAGGGGCAGGGGTGGCTCTGAAGCTTTCTTT. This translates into CASSPRGRGGSEAFF.

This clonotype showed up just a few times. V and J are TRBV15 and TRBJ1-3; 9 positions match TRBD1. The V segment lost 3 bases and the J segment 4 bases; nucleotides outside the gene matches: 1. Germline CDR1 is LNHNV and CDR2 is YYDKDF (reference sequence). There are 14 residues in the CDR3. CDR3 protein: CATSSGTGGNTIYF. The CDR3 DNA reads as TGTGCCACCAGCAGCGGGACAGGGGGAAACACCATATATTTT.

The CDR3 coding sequence is TGCAGCGCTGATGTTCCTCGTAACAGGGGGCTCTTCTACAATGAGCAGTTCTTC. Protein product: CSADVPRNRGLFYNEQFF. The rearrangement links TRBV29-1 to TRBJ2-1; 9 bases are shared with TRBD1. Losses at the gene ends were 7 bases for V and 3 bases for J; bases not matched to a gene: 19. Germline V CDR1 and CDR2: SQVTM, ANQGSEA. The CDR3 totals 18 residues.

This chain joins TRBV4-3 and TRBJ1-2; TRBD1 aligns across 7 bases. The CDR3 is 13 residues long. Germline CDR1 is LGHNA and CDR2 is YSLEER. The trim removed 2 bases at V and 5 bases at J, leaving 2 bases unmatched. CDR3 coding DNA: TGCGCCAGCAGCCAAAGGGACAGTTATGGCTACACCTTC. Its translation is CASSQRDSYGYTF.

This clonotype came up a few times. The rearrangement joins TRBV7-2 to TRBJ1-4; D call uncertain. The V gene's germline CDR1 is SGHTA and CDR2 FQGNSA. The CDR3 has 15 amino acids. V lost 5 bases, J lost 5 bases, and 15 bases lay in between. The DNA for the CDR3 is TGTGCCAGCAGCAAAAGCCGTGTGGGAAATGAAAAACTGTTTTTT. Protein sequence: CASSKSRVGNEKLFF.

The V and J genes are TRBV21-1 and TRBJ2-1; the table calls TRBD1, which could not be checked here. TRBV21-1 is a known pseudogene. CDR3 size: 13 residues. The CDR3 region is CASSKTNRVGQFF. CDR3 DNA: TGTGCCAGCAGCAAAACAAACAGGGTGGGGCAGTTCTTC.

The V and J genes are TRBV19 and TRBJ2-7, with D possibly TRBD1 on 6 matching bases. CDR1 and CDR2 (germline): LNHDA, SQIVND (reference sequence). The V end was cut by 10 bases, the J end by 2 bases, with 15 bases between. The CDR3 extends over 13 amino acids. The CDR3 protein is CATQDRYTYEQYF. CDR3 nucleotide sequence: TGTGCCACTCAAGACAGGTATACCTACGAGCAGTACTTC.

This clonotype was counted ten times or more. The DNA for the CDR3 is TGTGCCAGCAGCTTGTTCTCCTACGAGCAGTACTTC. It translates to CASSLFSYEQYF. The chain has TRBV7-2 and TRBJ2-7; D gene ambiguous. The CDR3 is 12 amino acids. Germline V gene data show CDR1 as SGHTA and CDR2 as FQGNSA. With 3 bases removed from V and 0 bases from J, the gap between germline ends came to 3 bases.

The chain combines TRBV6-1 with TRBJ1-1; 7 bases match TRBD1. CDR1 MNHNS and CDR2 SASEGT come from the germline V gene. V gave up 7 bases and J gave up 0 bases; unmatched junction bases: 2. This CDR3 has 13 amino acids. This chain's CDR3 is CASNTGVNTEAFF. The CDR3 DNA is TGTGCCAGCAATACAGGGGTGAACACTGAAGCTTTCTTT.

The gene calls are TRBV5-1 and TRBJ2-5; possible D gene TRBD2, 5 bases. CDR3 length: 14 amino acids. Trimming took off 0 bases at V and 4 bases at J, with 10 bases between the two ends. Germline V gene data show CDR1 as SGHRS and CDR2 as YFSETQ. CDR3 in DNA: TGCGCCAGCAGCTTGGACCTAGCAGGAGAGACCCAGTACTTC. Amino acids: CASSLDLAGETQYF.

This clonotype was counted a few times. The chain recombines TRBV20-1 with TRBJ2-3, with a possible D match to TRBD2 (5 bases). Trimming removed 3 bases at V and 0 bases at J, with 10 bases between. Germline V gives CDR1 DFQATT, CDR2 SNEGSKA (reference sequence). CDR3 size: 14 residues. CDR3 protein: CSARSGTSTDTQYF. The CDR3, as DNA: TGCAGTGCTAGGAGCGGAACTAGCACAGATACGCAGTATTTT.

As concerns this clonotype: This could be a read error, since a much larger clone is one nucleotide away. The CDR3 spells CASSQWSGNTKYF. The CDR3 nucleotides are TGTGCCAGCAGCCAATGGTCCGGCAATACGAAGTATTTT. The chain recombines TRBV14 with TRBJ2-3; D is uncertain. In germline, CDR1 is SGHDN, CDR2 FVKESK. This CDR3 region has 13 residues.

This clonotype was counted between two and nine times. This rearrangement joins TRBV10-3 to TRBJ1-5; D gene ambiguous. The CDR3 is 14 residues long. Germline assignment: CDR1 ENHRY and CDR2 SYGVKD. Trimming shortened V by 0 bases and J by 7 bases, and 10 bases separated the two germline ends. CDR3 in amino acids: CAISESLGGQPQHF. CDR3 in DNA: TGTGCCATCAGTGAGTCCTTGGGAGGCCAGCCCCAGCATTTT.

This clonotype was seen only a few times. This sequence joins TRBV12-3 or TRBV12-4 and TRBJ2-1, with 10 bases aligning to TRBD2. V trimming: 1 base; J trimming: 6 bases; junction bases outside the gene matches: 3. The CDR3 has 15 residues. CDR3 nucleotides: TGTGCCAGCAGTTTAGGAGCGGGAGGGGGCAATGAGCAGTTCTTC. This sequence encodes CASSLGAGGGNEQFF.

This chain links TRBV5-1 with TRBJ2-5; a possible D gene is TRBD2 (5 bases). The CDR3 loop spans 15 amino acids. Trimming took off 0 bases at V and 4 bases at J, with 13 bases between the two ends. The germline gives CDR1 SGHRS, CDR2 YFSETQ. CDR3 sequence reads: CASSLGTPNGETQYF. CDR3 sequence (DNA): TGCGCCAGCAGCTTGGGGACTCCTAATGGAGAGACCCAGTACTTC.